Reported below is one TCR beta chain. This record belongs to a study of CXCR3-negative and CXCR3-positive naive CD8 T cells. Researchers prepared the TRB cDNA libraries using 5' RACE with UMI labels. TCRdb reprocessed the 5' RACE reads; each CDR3 protein has one entry and no DNA is given. In all, the sample yields 70,000 to 100,000 distinct CDR3 sequences. The CDR3 totals 16 residues. The germline gives CDR1 SGHTA, CDR2 FQGNSA. This receptor was taken from a human donor in good health. Some clones in this sample may be carry-over from other donors' samples. The rearrangement links TRBV7-2 to TRBJ1-5; without DNA, the TCRdb call of TRBD1 cannot be checked. The sequencing sample was made of naive CXCR3- CD8+ T cells from blood. The sample's subset: CD45RO-CCR7+CD27+CD95- naive CD8+ T cells lacking CXCR3 (TNR3-). CDR3: CASSRSGTGGNQPQHF.